Presented here are 3 T cell receptor beta chains from one specimen sequenced in a study of T cell repertoires in cytomegalovirus infection. These receptors are not linked to any known antigen. TCRdb analysed the reads with MiXCR anew, one entry per CDR3 protein. The repertoire has around 43,000 distinct CDR3 sequences, more than 20% of them found once; the top ten carry about 18%. The sample comprised PBMCs, sequenced either directly or after in vitro stimulation (not recorded which). These receptors all stem from a human donor in good health (CMV status not recorded). Some clones in this sample may be carry-over from other donors' samples.

This sequence joins TRBV6-2 or TRBV6-3 and TRBJ2-2; weak D call: TRBD1 (6 bases). CDR3 size: 17 residues. The V gene lost 1 base and the J gene lost 4 bases, with 16 bases spanning the gap. Looked up from germline, CDR1 is MNHEY and CDR2 is SVGEGT. The chain's CDR3 is CASSYLPGSRGTGELFF. DNA for the CDR3: TGTGCCAGCAGTTACTTGCCCGGCTCCAGGGGCACCGGGGAGCTGTTTTTT.

Concerning this clonotype: One end of the junction varies from germline; a read error may be responsible. CDR3 loop: CASSAGQGAEQSF. The CDR3 bases are TGTGCCAGCAGCGCCGGACAGGGGGCTGAGCAGTCCTTC. The chain is built from TRBV5-4 and TRBJ2-1; TRBD1 agrees at 11 bases. This CDR3 comprises 13 residues. Looked up from germline, CDR1 is SGHNT and CDR2 is YYREEE (reference sequence).

This clonotype came up many times. The CDR3 protein is CASSPPGAYNEQFF. CDR3 DNA sequence: TGTGCCAGCAGCCCCCCGGGTGCCTACAATGAGCAGTTCTTC. The V and J genes are TRBV9 and TRBJ2-1, with D unclear. The CDR3 extends over 14 amino acids. V was trimmed by 4 bases and J by 2 bases, leaving 10 bases between them. Germline V gene sequence: CDR1 SGDLS, CDR2 YYNGEE.